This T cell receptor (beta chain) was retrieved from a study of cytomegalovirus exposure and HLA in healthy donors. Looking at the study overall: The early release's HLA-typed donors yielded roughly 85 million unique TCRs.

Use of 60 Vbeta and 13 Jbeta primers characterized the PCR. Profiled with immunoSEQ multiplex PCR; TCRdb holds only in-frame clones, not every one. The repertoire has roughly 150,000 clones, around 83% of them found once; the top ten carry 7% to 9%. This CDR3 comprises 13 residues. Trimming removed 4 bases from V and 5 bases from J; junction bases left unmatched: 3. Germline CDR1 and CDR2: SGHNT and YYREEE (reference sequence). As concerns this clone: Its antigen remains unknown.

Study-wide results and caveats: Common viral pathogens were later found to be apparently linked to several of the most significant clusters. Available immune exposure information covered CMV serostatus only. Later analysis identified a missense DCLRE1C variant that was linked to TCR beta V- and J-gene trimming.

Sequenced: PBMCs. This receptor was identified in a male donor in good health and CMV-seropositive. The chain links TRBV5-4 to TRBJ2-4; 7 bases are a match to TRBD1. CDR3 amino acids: CASSPTGQNIQYF. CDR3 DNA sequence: TGTGCCAGCAGCCCGACAGGGCAAAACATTCAGTACTTC.